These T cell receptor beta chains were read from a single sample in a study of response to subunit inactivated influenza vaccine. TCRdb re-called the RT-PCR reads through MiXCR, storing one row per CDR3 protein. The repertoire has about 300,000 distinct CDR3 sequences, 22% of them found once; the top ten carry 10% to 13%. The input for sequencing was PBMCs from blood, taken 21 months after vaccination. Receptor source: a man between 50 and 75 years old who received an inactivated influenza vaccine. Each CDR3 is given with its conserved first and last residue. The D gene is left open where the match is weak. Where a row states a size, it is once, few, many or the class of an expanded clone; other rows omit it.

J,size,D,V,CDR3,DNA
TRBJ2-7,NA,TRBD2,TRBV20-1,CSASFSGRGEQYF,TGCAGTGCTAGTTTTAGCGGGAGGGGCGAGCAGTACTTC
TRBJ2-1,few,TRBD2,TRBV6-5,CASSYARAGGYNEQFF,TGTGCCAGCAGTTACGCAAGGGCGGGGGGGTACAATGAGCAGTTCTTC
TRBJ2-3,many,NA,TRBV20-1,CSAQRSDTQYF,TGCAGTGCTCAGCGTTCAGATACGCAGTATTTT
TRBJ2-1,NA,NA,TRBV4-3,CASSKGVGAAEQFF,TGCGCCAGCAGCAAAGGAGTTGGTGCCGCTGAGCAGTTCTTC
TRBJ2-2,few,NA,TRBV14,CASSQQLLGGELFF,TGTGCCAGCAGCCAACAACTCCTTGGAGGGGAGCTGTTTTTT
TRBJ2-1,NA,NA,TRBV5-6,CASFRDYNEQFF,TGTGCCAGCTTCCGGGACTACAATGAGCAGTTCTTC
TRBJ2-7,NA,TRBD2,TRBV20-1,CSAQGLAEVSYEQYF,TGCAGTGCCCAGGGACTAGCGGAGGTCTCCTACGAGCAGTACTTC
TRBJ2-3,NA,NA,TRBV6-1,CASSPRRGGVDTQYF,TGTGCCAGCAGTCCGCGTAGAGGGGGTGTAGATACGCAGTATTTT
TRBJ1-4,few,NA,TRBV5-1,CASSLEGIFSEKLFF,TGCGCCAGCAGCTTGGAAGGGATTTTTTCTGAAAAACTGTTTTTT
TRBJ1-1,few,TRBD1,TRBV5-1,CASEPIQGGGTEAFF,TGCGCCAGCGAACCGATACAGGGGGGAGGGACTGAAGCTTTCTTT
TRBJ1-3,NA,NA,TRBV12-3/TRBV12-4,CASSLTSSGNAIYF,TGTGCCAGCAGTTTGACCAGCTCTGGAAACGCCATATATTTT
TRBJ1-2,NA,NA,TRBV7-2,CASSWAGEWNVYTF,TGTGCCAGCAGCTGGGCAGGGGAGTGGAATGTCTACACCTTC
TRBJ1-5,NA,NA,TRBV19,CASSMRQQQPQHF,TGTGCCAGTAGTATGAGGCAGCAACAGCCCCAGCATTTT
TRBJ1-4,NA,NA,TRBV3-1,CASSPRGGENEKLFF,TGTGCCAGCAGCCCCCGAGGGGGGGAAAATGAAAAACTGTTTTTT
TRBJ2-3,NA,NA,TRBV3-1,CASSQDRVEKDTQYF,TGTGCCAGCAGCCAAGATCGGGTTGAGAAAGATACGCAGTATTTT
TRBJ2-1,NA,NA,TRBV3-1,CASSQDLGYNEQFF,TGTGCCAGCAGCCAAGACTTGGGCTACAATGAGCAGTTCTTC
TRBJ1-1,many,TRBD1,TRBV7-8,CASSTRTGGITEAFF,TGTGCCAGCAGCACCCGGACAGGGGGAATCACTGAAGCTTTCTTT
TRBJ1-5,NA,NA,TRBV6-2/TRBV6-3,CASSYSANQPQHF,TGTGCCAGCAGTTACTCAGCAAATCAGCCCCAGCATTTT
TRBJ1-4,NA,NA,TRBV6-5,CASSYSRSNEKLFF,TGTGCCAGCAGTTACTCGAGGAGTAATGAAAAACTGTTTTTT
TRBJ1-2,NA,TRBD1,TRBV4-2,CASSQDGAGQGYGYTF,TGTGCCAGCAGCCAAGACGGTGCAGGACAGGGGTATGGCTACACCTTC
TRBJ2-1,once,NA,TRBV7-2,CASSSPAGRNEQFF,TGTGCCAGCAGCTCCCCGGCGGGGCGAAATGAGCAGTTCTTC
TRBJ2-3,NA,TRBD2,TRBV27,CASSLSGTSGGRADTQYF,TGTGCCAGCAGTTTATCGGGGACTAGCGGAGGGAGAGCAGATACGCAGTATTTT
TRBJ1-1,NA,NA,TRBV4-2,CASSQDGIEAFF,TGTGCCAGCAGCCAAGACGGCATTGAAGCTTTCTTT
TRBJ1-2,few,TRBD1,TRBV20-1,CSATPYRGDYGYTF,TGCAGTGCTACACCCTACAGGGGCGACTATGGCTACACCTTC
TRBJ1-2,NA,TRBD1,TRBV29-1,CSVVDRGGYYGYTF,TGCAGCGTTGTGGACAGGGGAGGGTACTATGGCTACACCTTC
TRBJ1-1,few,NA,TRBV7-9,CASSSYQGYTEAFF,TGTGCCAGCAGCTCCTATCAGGGTTACACTGAAGCTTTCTTT
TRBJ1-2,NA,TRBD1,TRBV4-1,CASSQGISQGVFRYTF,TGCGCCAGCAGCCAAGGCATATCACAGGGGGTTTTTCGCTACACCTTC
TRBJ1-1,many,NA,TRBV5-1,CASRVASAVNTEAFF,TGCGCCAGCAGGGTGGCATCCGCGGTGAACACTGAAGCTTTCTTT
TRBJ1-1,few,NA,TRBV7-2,CASSQLGTRNTEAFF,TGTGCCAGCAGCCAGCTCGGTACCAGGAACACTGAAGCTTTCTTT